Each of the 25 T cell receptor beta chains below was sequenced from the same sample in a study of cytomegalovirus exposure and HLA in healthy donors. The method was immunoSEQ multiplex PCR; TCRdb's version includes in-frame clones alone and lacks a portion of them. The sample carries roughly 200,000 clones, about 81% recorded once. The sequencing input was PBMCs. The receptors come from a woman aged 30 to 39 in good health and CMV-seronegative.

The rearrangement joins TRBV7-9 to TRBJ1-4; D ambiguous. The CDR3 consists of 13 residues. Germline-derived CDR1 and CDR2 are SEHNR and FQNEAQ (reference sequence). Between the trimmed V and J ends, which lost 6 bases and 4 bases, there was a span of 9 bases. The CDR3 bases are TGTGCCAGCAGAAGACGGGTTAATGAAAAACTGTTTTTT. Amino acids: CASRRRVNEKLFF.

The genes are TRBV5-4 and TRBJ2-1; D is unresolved. Deletions cut 4 bases from V and 3 bases from J, with 14 bases between. The germline V gene has CDR1 SGHNT and CDR2 YYREEE (reference sequence). This CDR3 has 15 residues. In nucleotides, the CDR3 is TGTGCCAGCAGCCCGACCGGCGGCTACTACAATGAGCAGTTCTTC. Its protein product is CASSPTGGYYNEQFF. Full variable domain (remainder filled in from reference TRBV5-4 and TRBJ2-1): ETGVTQSPTHLIKTRGQQVTLRCSSQSGHNTVSWYQQALGQGPQFIFQYYREEENGRGNFPPRFSGLQFPNYSSELNVNALELDDSALYLCASSPTGGYYNEQFFGPGTRLTVL.

This chain links TRBV2 with TRBJ2-3, with TRBD2 as a possible D gene (6 bases). CDR3 size: 18 residues. Germline V gene sequence: CDR1 SNHLY, CDR2 FYNNEI. Trimming pared 8 bases from V and 5 bases from J, leaving 29 bases between. CDR3 loop: CASFGGDSLIVIKDTQYF. DNA of the CDR3: TGTGCCAGCTTTGGAGGGGACTCGCTTATAGTAATAAAAGATACGCAGTATTTT.

The chain carries TRBV6-1 and TRBJ1-1; D perhaps matches TRBD1 (5 bases). The CDR3 has 13 amino acids. The ends were cut back, 7 bases at V and 4 bases at J, with 13 bases in the middle. Germline CDR1 and CDR2: MNHNS and SASEGT. The CDR3 DNA reads TGTGCCAGCAAGGCAGGGTTGAGCACTGAAGCTTTCTTT. Its protein is CASKAGLSTEAFF.

This clone was counted only a few times. The V call is TRBV15, the J call TRBJ2-7; TRBD1 matches at 7 bases. V was pared by 3 bases and J by 4 bases, with 6 bases of the junction left unmatched. Germline V lookup: CDR1 LNHNV, CDR2 YYDKDF (reference sequence). The CDR3 consists of 14 residues. This chain's CDR3 is CATSRETGWYEQYF. The CDR3 DNA sequence: TGTGCCACCAGCAGGGAGACAGGGTGGTACGAGCAGTACTTC.

This chain connects TRBV27 to TRBJ2-3, with D possibly matching TRBD2 (6 bases). Germline V gene lookup returns CDR1 MNHEY and CDR2 SMNVEV (reference sequence). The ends were cut back, 8 bases at V and 2 bases at J, with 14 bases in the middle. This CDR3 comprises 14 residues. CDR3 nucleotide sequence: TGTGCCAGCTCTCGGGAGAGAGTCACAGATACGCAGTATTTT. Its translation: CASSRERVTDTQYF.

This sequence joins TRBV29-1 and TRBJ2-7; 8 nucleotides agree with TRBD1. The junction had 3 bases not matched to a gene; V was cut back by 5 bases and J by 3 bases. CDR1 is SQVTM and CDR2 is ANQGSEA in the germline V gene. The CDR3 is 12 residues long. CDR3 DNA: TGCAGCGTTACAGGGGGGAACTACGAGCAGTACTTC. As protein: CSVTGGNYEQYF.

The gene calls are TRBV5-1 and TRBJ2-3; weak D call: TRBD1 (5 bases). This CDR3 region has 15 residues. The germline gives CDR1 SGHRS, CDR2 YFSETQ. V shed 0 bases and J shed 3 bases, with 11 bases lying between them. CDR3 nucleotide sequence: TGCGCCAGCAGCTTGGAACAGGAGAGGACAGATACGCAGTATTTT. This gives the protein CASSLEQERTDTQYF.

V and J are TRBV18 and TRBJ2-2; 7 nucleotides align to TRBD2. The trim removed 8 bases at V and 2 bases at J, leaving 14 bases unmatched. The germline V gene has CDR1 KGHSH and CDR2 LQKENI. The CDR3 has 17 residues. The CDR3 reads CASPLRRGRANTGELFF. CDR3 nucleotides: TGTGCCAGCCCCCTTCGACGGGGGAGGGCTAACACCGGGGAGCTGTTTTTT.

The chain couples TRBV6-1 to TRBJ1-5; tentative D call: TRBD1 (5 bases). With 6 bases removed from V and 0 bases from J, the gap between germline ends came to 12 bases. The CDR3 has 15 residues. The germline V gene has CDR1 MNHNS and CDR2 SASEGT. This CDR3 is CASRGEGYSNQPQHF. CDR3 sequence (DNA): TGTGCCAGCAGGGGGGAGGGGTATAGCAATCAGCCCCAGCATTTT.

This clone was seen more than once but under ten times. V usage is TRBV5-4 and J usage is TRBJ2-1; possibly TRBD2 for D (6 bases). V was cut by 4 bases and J by 5 bases, with 19 bases left in between. CDR3 length equals 16 residues. Germline assignment: CDR1 SGHNT and CDR2 YYREEE (reference sequence). The CDR3 loop is CASSVRAGGGDNEQFF. DNA for the CDR3: TGTGCCAGCAGCGTACGAGCCGGAGGCGGGGACAATGAGCAGTTCTTC.

This chain links TRBV19 with TRBJ1-5; TRBD1 matches 10 bases. Germline CDR1 is LNHDA and CDR2 is SQIVND (reference sequence). The CDR3 sequence is 15 residues long. V trimming: 5 bases; J trimming: 6 bases; junction bases outside the gene matches: 7. This CDR3 is CASSPQGTGAQPQHF. DNA for the CDR3: TGTGCCAGTAGTCCCCAAGGGACAGGGGCTCAGCCCCAGCATTTT. Supplemented by reference TRBV19 and TRBJ1-5, the full variable domain reads DGGITQSPKYLFRKEGQNVTLSCEQNLNHDAMYWYRQDPGQGLRLIYYSQIVNDFQKGDIAEGYSVSREKKESFPLTVTSAQKNPTAFYLCASSPQGTGAQPQHFGDGTRLSIL.

This chain joins TRBV6-5 and TRBJ2-1; D not certain. The CDR3 runs 14 residues. Between the trimmed V and J ends, which lost 4 bases and 10 bases, there was a span of 17 bases. Germline V gene sequence: CDR1 MNHEY, CDR2 SVGAGI. The chain's CDR3 is CASSSPRFPNEQFF. CDR3 DNA: TGTGCCAGCAGTTCTCCCAGGTTCCCTAACGAGCAGTTCTTC.

The chain uses TRBV30 and TRBJ1-1, with TRBD1 as a possible D gene (6 bases). With 1 base removed from V and 5 bases from J, the gap between germline ends came to 11 bases. Germline CDR1 and CDR2: GTSNPN and SVGIG (reference sequence). The CDR3 length is 13 residues. CDR3 nucleotide sequence: TGTGCCTGGAGTGGAGGGGGTGGTACTGAAGCTTTCTTT. Protein sequence: CAWSGGGGTEAFF.

This chain uses TRBV13 with TRBJ1-4; perhaps TRBD1 as D (5 bases). CDR3 size: 14 residues. The V and J ends lost 6 bases and 7 bases respectively, with 15 bases between them. CDR1 PRHDT and CDR2 FYEKMQ come from the germline V gene (reference sequence). The CDR3 loop is CASSLQAGGEKLFF. CDR3 coding DNA: TGTGCCAGCAGTCTACAGGCGGGGGGTGAAAAACTGTTTTTT.

CDR3 sequence reads: CAIRQGASYEQYF. The CDR3 nucleotides are TGTGCCATTAGACAGGGGGCATCCTACGAGCAGTACTTC. V is TRBV6-5 and J is TRBJ2-7, with 10 bases that match TRBD1. J was trimmed by 1 base and V by 10 bases; bases with no gene match: 4. Germline V gene data show CDR1 as MNHEY and CDR2 as SVGAGI. The CDR3 contains 13 residues.

The chain uses TRBV4-1 and TRBJ1-3; D uncertain. Trimming removed 0 bases from V and 2 bases from J, with 11 bases in between. This CDR3 is built from 16 residues. Per the germline V gene, CDR1 is MGHRA and CDR2 is YSYEKL. The CDR3 sequence is CASSQDFAGAGNTIYF. The CDR3 nucleotides read TGCGCCAGCAGCCAAGACTTCGCCGGTGCTGGAAACACCATATATTTT.

This clone is a singleton in its sample. This chain joins TRBV7-6 and TRBJ2-3, with 7 bases aligning to TRBD1. Germline trimming cut 5 bases from V and 1 base from J; bases unmatched to any gene: 3. The CDR3 consists of 14 residues. CDR1 is SGHVS and CDR2 is FNYEAQ in the germline V gene. The CDR3 loop reads CASSRDSRTDTQYF. CDR3 nucleotide sequence: TGTGCCAGCAGCAGGGACAGCCGCACAGATACGCAGTATTTT.

The chain's CDR3 is CASSLGLDQPQHF. The CDR3 DNA reads TGCGCCAGCAGCTTGGGGCTAGATCAGCCCCAGCATTTT. The V and J genes are TRBV5-1 and TRBJ1-5, with D hard to call. V was clipped by 0 bases and J by 5 bases, with 6 bases between them. The CDR3 length is 13 residues. Looked up from germline, CDR1 is SGHRS and CDR2 is YFSETQ.

The table lists this clone with a few counts. The chain uses TRBV11-3 and TRBJ1-1, with 8 nucleotides matching TRBD1. The CDR3 totals 19 residues. V shed 2 bases, J shed 1 base, and the junction held 15 bases outside the gene matches. Germline V gives CDR1 SGHNT, CDR2 YENEEA. The CDR3 sequence is CASSLPRDRRRGRNTEAFF. In nucleotides, the CDR3 is TGTGCCAGCAGCTTACCCCGGGACAGGCGGCGGGGTAGGAACACTGAAGCTTTCTTT.

This rearrangement joins TRBV10-3 to TRBJ1-2; TRBD1 aligns across 9 bases. Germline V lookup: CDR1 ENHRY, CDR2 SYGVKD. CDR3 length equals 14 residues. Germline trimming cut 7 bases from V and 7 bases from J; bases unmatched to any gene: 10. CDR3 residues: CAIIKDRGSGGYTF. The CDR3, as DNA: TGTGCCATCATTAAAGACAGGGGGAGCGGTGGCTACACCTTC.

V gene TRBV29-1 combines with J gene TRBJ1-5, with D possibly being TRBD1 (6 bases). V lost 4 bases and J 4 bases, leaving 20 bases between the germline ends. This CDR3 has 16 amino acids. Germline V CDR1 and CDR2: SQVTM, ANQGSEA. The CDR3 region is CSVGLQNRVPNQPQHF. In DNA, the CDR3 is TGCAGCGTTGGTCTGCAAAACAGGGTCCCAAATCAGCCCCAGCATTTT.

The chain carries TRBV30 and TRBJ2-5; 9 bases are a match to TRBD2. Germline CDR1 is GTSNPN and CDR2 is SVGIG (reference sequence). The CDR3 length is 13 residues. The J segment lost 2 bases and the V segment lost 5 bases, leaving 3 bases of the junction unmatched. In DNA form, the CDR3 reads TGTGCCTGGGCGACTAGCGGACAAGAGACCCAGTACTTC. This codes for CAWATSGQETQYF.

V gene TRBV29-1 combines with J gene TRBJ1-4; D perhaps matches TRBD1 (6 bases). This CDR3 comprises 14 residues. The germline V and J ends were trimmed by 6 bases and 5 bases, with 16 bases remaining between them. Germline-derived CDR1 and CDR2 are SQVTM and ANQGSEA. CDR3 in DNA: TGCAGCGTCGCTAGGGGGACCGCGAATGAAAAACTGTTTTTT. Translation gives CSVARGTANEKLFF.

This chain uses TRBV28 with TRBJ1-2; no firm D call. CDR1 is MDHEN, CDR2 SYDVKM, per germline. The ends were cut back, 5 bases at V and 3 bases at J, with 4 bases in the middle. CDR3 length equals 11 residues. Written as DNA, the CDR3 is TGTGCCAGCAGTGGCTACTATGGCTACACCTTC. Its protein is CASSGYYGYTF.